This T cell receptor (beta chain) was sequenced during a study of T cells in Graves' hyperthyroidism and ophthalmopathy. Study details: Peripheral blood samples were taken at initial diagnosis, prior to any treatment.

Amplification yielded TCR beta CDR3 regions, with RNA transcripts as the source. The HTBI primer set served for first-round RT-PCR of the TCR CDR3. MiXCR, applied by TCRdb to the multiplex PCR reads, yields one record per CDR3 protein. The sample shows nearly 750,000 distinct CDR3 sequences, around a third of them seen only once. Whole-study findings and limits: Ophthalmopathy onset followed model prediction by a median about six months. Among thyroid clonotypes expanded above 0.001, most also appeared in blood.

As concerns this clonotype: Antigen unknown.

The CDR3 is 15 amino acids. V was cut by 8 bases and J by 1 base, with 18 bases left in between. Germline lookup yields CDR1 MNHEY and CDR2 SVGEGT. Sequencing was done on a sample of blood. The receptor's source is a woman aged 40 to 50 with Graves' hyperthyroidism. The chain joins TRBV6-2 or TRBV6-3 to TRBJ2-7; D uncertain. The CDR3 DNA sequence: TGTGCCAGCGTACCCGTGCAGGTGGGGTCCTACGAGCAGTACTTC. Translating gives CASVPVQVGSYEQYF.